These 5 T cell receptor beta chains originate from one sample sequenced in a study of blood T cells in healthy people across ages (dated by TCRdb to the mid-2010s). Libraries came from 5' RACE. These reads were obtained on an Illumina HiSeq 2500. A second PCR of about 7 to 12 cycles was performed with a sample-barcoded 5' primer and a J-beta primer mix. TCRdb trimmed the raw reads at Q25, called clones with MiXCR and kept productive beta chains. CDR3 protein sequences are deduplicated, and each keeps its most common genes and DNA. The sample table shows approximately 1.5 million distinct CDR3 sequences, and almost 35% are seen once. About 11% of the sample lies in the top ten. The sequencing sample was made of blood. All receptors come from a woman in her 30s in good health.

In the case of this clonotype: Just one base apart from a much larger clone, this may be a read error. V gene TRBV3-1 combines with J gene TRBJ2-4; tentatively, D is TRBD2 (6 bases). Trimming removed 4 bases at V and 3 bases at J, with 16 bases between. This CDR3 spans 16 amino acids. Germline-derived CDR1 and CDR2 are LGHDT and YNNKEL (reference sequence). CDR3 sequence reads: CASSPGLRLVKNIQYF. The CDR3, as DNA: TGTGCCAGCAGCCCTGGGCTAAGACTAGTCAAAAACATTCAGTACTTC.

This clonotype was detected only a few times. The chain recombines TRBV28 with TRBJ2-7; 10 nucleotides agree with TRBD2. This CDR3 comprises 15 residues. Trimming cost V 3 bases and J 4 bases; bases outside gene matches: 6. The germline gives CDR1 MDHEN, CDR2 SYDVKM. The DNA for the CDR3 is TGTGCCAGCAGTTTTCTGAGCGGGAGGGCTTACGAGCAGTACTTC. Its protein product is CASSFLSGRAYEQYF.

Concerning this clonotype: Since a much larger clone is just one base distant, this may be a read error. The chain employs TRBV29-1 and TRBJ2-1; maybe TRBD2 (7 bases). CDR3 length equals 14 residues. Germline values: CDR1 SQVTM, CDR2 ANQGSEA. CDR3 sequence reads: CSVGGRGSYNGQFF. The CDR3 bases are TGCAGCGTTGGAGGGAGGGGGTCCTACAATGGGCAGTTCTTC.

The chain recombines TRBV29-1 with TRBJ2-2, with D maybe TRBD1 (6 bases). V was shortened by 5 bases and J by 5 bases, with 15 bases between the two germline ends. Germline CDR1 SQVTM, CDR2 ANQGSEA. The length of the CDR3 is 14 residues. CDR3 in amino acids: CSVPTGLRTGELFF. The CDR3 nucleotides are TGCAGCGTTCCCACAGGGCTGAGAACCGGGGAGCTGTTTTTT.

A single count supports this clonotype. This sequence may be a read error, since a much larger clone differs from it by one base. The chain carries TRBV27 and TRBJ2-5, with D perhaps TRBD1 (5 bases). The CDR3 length is 16 residues. Germline-derived CDR1 and CDR2 are MNHEY and SMNVEV (reference sequence). Trimming removed 5 bases from V and 0 bases from J, with 16 bases in between. The CDR3 coding sequence is TGTGCCAGCAGTCCAAAATATGGGGCAAACCAAGAGACCCAGTACTTC. As protein: CASSPKYGANQETQYF.